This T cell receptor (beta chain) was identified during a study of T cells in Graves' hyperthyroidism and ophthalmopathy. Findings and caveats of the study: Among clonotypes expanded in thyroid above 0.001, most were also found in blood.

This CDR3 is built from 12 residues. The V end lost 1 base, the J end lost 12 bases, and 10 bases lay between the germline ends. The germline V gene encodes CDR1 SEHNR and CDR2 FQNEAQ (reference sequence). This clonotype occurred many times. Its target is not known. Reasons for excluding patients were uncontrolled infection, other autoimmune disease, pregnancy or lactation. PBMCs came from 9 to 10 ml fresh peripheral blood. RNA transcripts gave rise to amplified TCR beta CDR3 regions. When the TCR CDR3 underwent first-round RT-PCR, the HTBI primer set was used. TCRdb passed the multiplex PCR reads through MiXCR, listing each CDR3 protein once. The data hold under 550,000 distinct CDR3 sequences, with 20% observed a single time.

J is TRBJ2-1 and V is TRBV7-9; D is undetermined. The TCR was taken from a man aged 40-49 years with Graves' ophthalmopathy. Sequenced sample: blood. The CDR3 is CASSLEGGGQFF. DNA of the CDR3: TGTGCCAGCAGCTTAGAGGGCGGTGGGCAGTTCTTC.